The 27 T cell receptor beta chains in this list originate from one sample, sequenced in a study of CD8 T cells in ankylosing spondylitis. Each CDR3 protein is one row after TCRdb ran MiXCR on the 5' RACE reads. The sample lists 200,000 to 250,000 distinct CDR3 sequences, more than 9% seen once, with 2.6% in the top ten. The sequencing sample was made of blood, either unsorted or a sorted T cell fraction (not recorded which). The receptors were gathered from a male donor with ankylosing spondylitis or in good health (not recorded which).

This clonotype was recorded at least ten times. The J gene is TRBJ2-1, the V gene TRBV20-1, with a tentative D call TRBD2 (6 bases). This CDR3 is built from 15 residues. Germline lookup yields CDR1 DFQATT and CDR2 SNEGSKA (reference sequence). The V end was cut by 2 bases, the J end by 0 bases, with 11 bases between. CDR3: CSARLAGSSYNEQFF. The CDR3 DNA sequence: TGCAGTGCTAGACTAGCCGGGAGCTCCTACAATGAGCAGTTCTTC.

This clonotype was counted at least ten times. V gene TRBV20-1 combines with J gene TRBJ2-7; D remains ambiguous. This CDR3 comprises 12 residues. Between the trimmed V and J ends, which lost 6 bases and 9 bases, there was a span of 18 bases. CDR1 and CDR2 from the germline V gene are DFQATT and SNEGSKA (reference sequence). CDR3 loop: CSALTGLRGQYF. The CDR3, as DNA: TGCAGTGCCCTGACTGGTCTACGAGGGCAGTACTTC.

The sample holds a few counts of this clonotype. The chain has TRBV20-1 and TRBJ2-5, with a possible D match to TRBD2 (6 bases). Germline CDR1 DFQATT, CDR2 SNEGSKA (reference sequence). V was clipped by 1 base and J by 1 base, with 13 bases between them. This CDR3 region has 15 residues. DNA of the CDR3: TGCAGTGCTAGAGCTAGCGCGAGACTCCAAGAGACCCAGTACTTC. Amino acids: CSARASARLQETQYF.

This clonotype was observed a few times. This sequence joins TRBV11-1 and TRBJ2-3; D unresolved. Germline CDR1 and CDR2: SGHAT and FQDESV (reference sequence). V lost 5 bases, J lost 0 bases, and 18 bases lay in between. The CDR3 spans 17 residues. The CDR3 here is CASSPRQPMTSTDTQYF. CDR3 nucleotides: TGTGCCAGCAGCCCCCGGCAGCCGATGACTAGCACAGATACGCAGTATTTT.

This clonotype was counted many times. The rearrangement links TRBV10-3 to TRBJ2-3; 14 nucleotides line up with TRBD2. After removal of 5 bases from V and 9 bases from J, the junction contained 13 bases not matched to a gene. There are 17 residues in the CDR3. Germline V lookup: CDR1 ENHRY, CDR2 SYGVKD. This chain's CDR3 is CAISKSRGLAGEGTQYF. The CDR3 nucleotides are TGTGCCATCAGTAAGAGCCGGGGACTAGCGGGAGAGGGCACGCAGTATTTT.

The table lists this clonotype with many counts. The chain uses TRBV12-3 or TRBV12-4 and TRBJ1-2, with TRBD1 matching 12 bases. The CDR3 is 16 residues long. V lost 4 bases, J lost 4 bases, and 7 bases stayed unmatched. CDR3 sequence reads: CASSSGTGGPLYGYTF. CDR3 sequence (DNA): TGTGCCAGCAGTTCCGGGACAGGGGGCCCCCTCTATGGCTACACCTTC.

This clonotype was observed a handful of times. V and J are TRBV5-4 and TRBJ2-3; 14 bases agree with TRBD2. Germline V lookup: CDR1 SGHNT, CDR2 YYREEE (reference sequence). With V trimmed by 4 bases and J by 5 bases, 6 bases remained unmatched. The CDR3 consists of 16 residues. CDR3 nucleotides: TGTGCCAGCAGCCCGGGACTAGCGGGGGAAGGAGATACGCAGTATTTT. The encoded protein is CASSPGLAGEGDTQYF. Full variable domain (missing parts from reference TRBV5-4 and TRBJ2-3): ETGVTQSPTHLIKTRGQQVTLRCSSQSGHNTVSWYQQALGQGPQFIFQYYREEENGRGNFPPRFSGLQFPNYSSELNVNALELDDSALYLCASSPGLAGEGDTQYFGPGTRLTVL.

This clonotype was observed once. This may arise from a read error, as a much more abundant clone is one base away. The gene calls are TRBV4-1 and TRBJ2-3; 9 bases are shared with TRBD1. Germline-derived CDR1 and CDR2 are MGHRA and YSYEKL. The trim removed 4 bases at V and 4 bases at J, leaving 6 bases unmatched. The CDR3 sequence is 15 residues long. Here the CDR3 DNA reads TGCGCCAGCAGCCTGGGACAGGGAAGCGCAGATACGCAGTATTTT. Encoded protein: CASSLGQGSADTQYF.

This clonotype was seen many times. J is TRBJ1-5 and V is TRBV12-3 or TRBV12-4; unclear D gene. V lost 1 base and J 0 bases, leaving 7 bases between the germline ends. The CDR3 contains 15 residues. As DNA, the CDR3 is TGTGCCAGCAGTTTAGTCGGGAATAGCAATCAGCCCCAGCATTTT. Translation gives CASSLVGNSNQPQHF.

This clonotype was seen many times. The rearrangement joins TRBV20-1 to TRBJ2-7, with 9 nucleotides matching TRBD2. CDR3 length equals 13 residues. V trimming: 4 bases; J trimming: 5 bases; junction bases outside the gene matches: 6. The germline V gene encodes CDR1 DFQATT and CDR2 SNEGSKA (reference sequence). CDR3 nucleotide sequence: TGCAGTGCTACGGGACTAGCCCCGGACGAGCAGTACTTC. Amino acids: CSATGLAPDEQYF.

The genes are TRBV20-1 and TRBJ2-3, with a weak D call TRBD2 (6 bases). CDR3 length equals 12 residues. Deletions cut 6 bases from V and 5 bases from J, with 12 bases between. CDR1 is DFQATT and CDR2 is SNEGSKA in the germline V gene (reference sequence). CDR3 sequence: CSAPDGGDTQYF. The CDR3 DNA reads as TGCAGTGCACCCGACGGGGGAGATACGCAGTATTTT.

This clonotype was seen ten or more times. V is TRBV4-1 and J is TRBJ1-6, with D possibly being TRBD1 (5 bases). Trimming shortened V by 7 bases and J by 7 bases, and 17 bases separated the two germline ends. CDR3 length equals 15 residues. CDR1 is MGHRA, CDR2 YSYEKL, per germline. The CDR3 DNA is TGCGCCAGCACCACAACGGGGGGGGAGAATTCACCCCTCCACTTT. This gives the protein CASTTTGGENSPLHF.

This clonotype has at least ten counts. Here the CDR3 reads CASSLGERGVSGYTF. As DNA, the CDR3 is TGTGCCAGCAGCTTGGGGGAAAGGGGTGTAAGCGGCTACACCTTC. This chain joins TRBV7-9 and TRBJ1-2; tentatively, D is TRBD1 (5 bases). This CDR3 region has 15 residues. The V gene lost 3 bases and the J gene lost 8 bases, with 19 bases spanning the gap. Germline V CDR1 and CDR2: SEHNR, FQNEAQ (reference sequence). The full variable domain, with the rest looked up from reference TRBV7-9 and TRBJ1-2, is DTGVSQNPRHKITKRGQNVTFRCDPISEHNRLYWYRQTLGQGPEFLTYFQNEAQLEKSRLLSDRFSAERPKGSFSTLEIQRTEQGDSAMYLCASSLGERGVSGYTFGSGTRLTVV.

This clonotype has ten or more counts. The J gene is TRBJ1-5, the V gene TRBV11-2; the match to TRBD1 covers 8 bases. This CDR3 has 13 amino acids. Germline lookup yields CDR1 SGHAT and CDR2 FQNNGV. V lost 4 bases, J lost 5 bases, and 1 base stayed unmatched. This CDR3 is CASSSQGDQPQHF. The CDR3 bases are TGTGCCAGCAGCTCACAGGGGGATCAGCCCCAGCATTTT.

This clonotype has ten or more counts. The chain carries TRBV10-3 and TRBJ1-5; D unclear. The V end lost 0 bases, the J end lost 2 bases, and 11 bases lay between the germline ends. The germline gives CDR1 ENHRY, CDR2 SYGVKD. The CDR3 has 16 residues. Here the CDR3 reads CAISESLGAGNQPQHF. DNA of the CDR3: TGTGCCATCAGTGAGTCCTTGGGAGCAGGCAATCAGCCCCAGCATTTT.

In its sample, this clonotype was seen a few times. CDR3 nucleotide sequence: TGTGCCAGCAGTGACCCCCAGACAAGAAGGGACGAGCAGTACTTC. It translates to CASSDPQTRRDEQYF. The chain recombines TRBV25-1 with TRBJ2-7, with D hard to call. Germline loops: CDR1 MGHDK, CDR2 SYGVNS. The CDR3 extends over 15 amino acids. V shed 3 bases and J shed 5 bases, with 17 bases lying between them.

This clonotype was counted ten times or more. The CDR3 here is CAIRGQGRYEQYF. CDR3 coding DNA: TGTGCCATCCGGGGACAGGGGCGCTACGAGCAGTACTTC. The chain carries TRBV10-3 and TRBJ2-7; 10 positions match TRBD1. Germline lookup yields CDR1 ENHRY and CDR2 SYGVKD. Unmatched junction bases numbered 4, after V lost 8 bases and J lost 3 bases. CDR3 size: 13 residues.

Concerning this clonotype itself: This may be a read error: a much more frequent sequence differs by one nucleotide. This chain uses TRBV7-2 with TRBJ2-3; maybe TRBD1 (6 bases). Germline lookup yields CDR1 SGHTA and CDR2 FQGNSA. This CDR3 comprises 17 residues. Written as DNA, the CDR3 is TGTGCCAGCACCTTATCTTGGCTGGCGGAAGGGGGAGATACGCAGTATTTT. Its protein is CASTLSWLAEGGDTQYF.

This clonotype showed up many times. The V call is TRBV4-1, the J call TRBJ2-6, with 7 positions matching TRBD1. The CDR3 consists of 17 residues. Germline trimming cut 3 bases from V and 0 bases from J; bases unmatched to any gene: 5. The germline gives CDR1 MGHRA, CDR2 YSYEKL. The CDR3 nucleotides are TGCGCCAGCAGCCAGGACAGGCTCAGCTCTGGGGCCAACGTCCTGACTTTC. This sequence encodes CASSQDRLSSGANVLTF.

This clonotype has at least ten counts. The chain joins TRBV20-1 to TRBJ2-7; unclear D gene. Per the germline V gene, CDR1 is DFQATT and CDR2 is SNEGSKA (reference sequence). The CDR3 extends over 13 amino acids. Trimming removed 2 bases from V and 3 bases from J, with 11 bases in between. In DNA form, the CDR3 reads TGCAGTGCTAGAATACCGTCCCACTACGAGCAGTACTTC. This translates into CSARIPSHYEQYF.

This clonotype was seen repeatedly, ten times or more. V gene TRBV30 combines with J gene TRBJ2-1; D perhaps matches TRBD2 (6 bases). Per germline, CDR1 GTSNPN and CDR2 SVGIG (reference sequence). The V gene lost 8 bases and the J gene lost 9 bases, with 14 bases spanning the gap. There are 11 residues in the CDR3. CDR3 DNA sequence: TGTGCCGCGGGGCGCGCCACTGAGCAGTTCTTC. Translating it yields CAAGRATEQFF.

V is TRBV7-9 and J is TRBJ2-1, with D perhaps TRBD1 (6 bases). From germline, CDR1 is SEHNR and CDR2 FQNEAQ (reference sequence). Trimming removed 3 bases from V and 7 bases from J, with 16 bases in between. The CDR3 is 15 amino acids. CDR3 nucleotide sequence: TGTGCCAGCAGCTTGGCCTATGGGGGCCAGAATGAGCAGTTCTTC. As protein: CASSLAYGGQNEQFF.

V is TRBV7-9 and J is TRBJ1-2; D is uncertain. The germline gives CDR1 SEHNR, CDR2 FQNEAQ (reference sequence). This CDR3 contains 15 residues. Deletions cut 5 bases from V and 2 bases from J, with 15 bases between. CDR3 protein: CASSPAAAPNYGYTF. Here the CDR3 DNA reads TGTGCCAGCAGCCCCGCCGCGGCCCCCAACTATGGCTACACCTTC.

There are many counts of this clonotype. The CDR3 DNA is TGCAGTGCTCCGTCCCCTCTCCACAATGAGCAGTTCTTC. It encodes CSAPSPLHNEQFF. The genes are TRBV20-1 and TRBJ2-1; D uncertain. Germline V CDR1 and CDR2: DFQATT, SNEGSKA (reference sequence). Trimming shortened V by 5 bases and J by 5 bases, and 13 bases separated the two germline ends. The CDR3 covers 13 residues.

This clonotype was recorded many times. V gene TRBV6-1 combines with J gene TRBJ2-5, with TRBD1 as a possible D gene (5 bases). The V end lost 6 bases, the J end lost 2 bases, and 19 bases lay between the germline ends. The CDR3 loop spans 16 amino acids. Germline assignment: CDR1 MNHNS and CDR2 SASEGT. CDR3 bases: TGTGCCAGCAGCTCCTGGGGCTCCCGACGACAAGAGACCCAGTACTTC. Amino acid sequence: CASSSWGSRRQETQYF.

The sample holds many counts of this clonotype. V usage is TRBV7-9 and J usage is TRBJ2-2, with a weak D call TRBD2 (7 bases). CDR3 length equals 14 residues. CDR1 and CDR2 from the germline V gene are SEHNR and FQNEAQ (reference sequence). V was trimmed by 9 bases and J by 4 bases, leaving 15 bases between them. DNA of the CDR3: TGTGCCAGTACATCGGGGGGCGGCACCGGGGAGCTGTTTTTT. This codes for CASTSGGGTGELFF.

This clonotype came up many times. The chain couples TRBV3-1 to TRBJ2-4, with D perhaps TRBD1 or TRBD2 (5 bases each). The CDR3 sequence is 15 residues long. V dropped 2 bases and J dropped 8 bases, with 16 bases sitting between them. Germline values: CDR1 LGHDT, CDR2 YNNKEL (reference sequence). CDR3 sequence reads: CASSQTWGSEDIQYF. The CDR3 region has the DNA TGTGCCAGCAGCCAAACCTGGGGGTCAGAGGACATTCAGTACTTC.